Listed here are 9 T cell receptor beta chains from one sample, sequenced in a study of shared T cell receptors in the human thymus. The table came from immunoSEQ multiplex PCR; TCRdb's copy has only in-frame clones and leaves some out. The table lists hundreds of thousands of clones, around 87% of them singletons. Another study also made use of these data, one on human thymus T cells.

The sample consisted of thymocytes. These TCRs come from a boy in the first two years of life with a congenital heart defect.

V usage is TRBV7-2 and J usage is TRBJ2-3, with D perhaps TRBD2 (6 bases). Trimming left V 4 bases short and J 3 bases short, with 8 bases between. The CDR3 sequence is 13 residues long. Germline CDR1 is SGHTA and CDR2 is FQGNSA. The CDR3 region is CASSSRGTDTQYF. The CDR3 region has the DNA TGTGCCAGCAGCTCCCGGGGGACAGATACGCAGTATTTT.

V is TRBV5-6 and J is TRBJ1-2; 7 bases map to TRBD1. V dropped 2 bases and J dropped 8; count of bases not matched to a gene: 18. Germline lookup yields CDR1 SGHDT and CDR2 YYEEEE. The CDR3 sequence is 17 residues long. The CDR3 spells CASSFRADGTDVMGYTF. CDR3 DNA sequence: TGTGCCAGCAGCTTCCGGGCCGACGGGACAGATGTTATGGGCTACACCTTC. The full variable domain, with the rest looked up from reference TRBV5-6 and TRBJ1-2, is DAGVTQSPTHLIKTRGQQVTLRCSPKSGHDTVSWYQQALGQGPQFIFQYYEEEERQRGNFPDRFSGHQFPNYSSELNVNALLLGDSALYLCASSFRADGTDVMGYTFGSGTRLTVV.

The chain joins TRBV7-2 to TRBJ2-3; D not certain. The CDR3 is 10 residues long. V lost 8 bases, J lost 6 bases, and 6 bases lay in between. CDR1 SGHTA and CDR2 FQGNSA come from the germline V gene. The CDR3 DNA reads TGTGCCAGCCTCGGGGATACGCAGTATTTT. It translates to CASLGDTQYF.

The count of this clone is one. The CDR3 protein is CASSPRPRGPYEQYF. The CDR3 DNA sequence: TGTGCCAGCAGCCCCCGGCCTCGTGGGCCCTACGAGCAGTACTTC. The chain is built from TRBV7-2 and TRBJ2-7; D ambiguous. The CDR3 has 15 amino acids. Germline V gene sequence: CDR1 SGHTA, CDR2 FQGNSA. Trimming cost V 5 bases and J 2 bases, with 16 bases left between them.

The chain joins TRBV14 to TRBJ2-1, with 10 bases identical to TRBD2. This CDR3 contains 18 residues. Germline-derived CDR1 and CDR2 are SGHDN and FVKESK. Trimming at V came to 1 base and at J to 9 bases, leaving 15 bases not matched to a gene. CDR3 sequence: CASSQARAGGPGQGEQFF. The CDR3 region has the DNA TGTGCCAGCAGCCAAGCGAGAGCGGGAGGGCCGGGGCAGGGTGAGCAGTTCTTC.

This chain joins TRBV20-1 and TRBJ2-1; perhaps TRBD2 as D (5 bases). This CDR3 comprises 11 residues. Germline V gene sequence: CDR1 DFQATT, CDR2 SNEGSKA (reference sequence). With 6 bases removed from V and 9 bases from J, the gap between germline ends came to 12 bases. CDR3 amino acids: CSARVFPEQFF. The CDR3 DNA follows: TGCAGTGCGAGGGTTTTCCCTGAGCAGTTCTTC.

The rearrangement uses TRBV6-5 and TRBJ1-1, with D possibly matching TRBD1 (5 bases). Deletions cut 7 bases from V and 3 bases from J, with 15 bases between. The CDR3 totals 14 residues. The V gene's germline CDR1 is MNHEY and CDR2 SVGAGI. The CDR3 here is CASTPGQGYTEAFF. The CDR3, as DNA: TGTGCCAGCACGCCCGGGCAGGGATACACTGAAGCTTTCTTT.

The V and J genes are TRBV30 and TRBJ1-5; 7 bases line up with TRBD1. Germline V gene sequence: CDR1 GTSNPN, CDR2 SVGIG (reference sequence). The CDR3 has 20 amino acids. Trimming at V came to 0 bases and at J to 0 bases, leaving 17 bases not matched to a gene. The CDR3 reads CAWSVRITGGQNYSNQPQHF. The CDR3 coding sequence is TGTGCCTGGAGTGTGCGGATCACCGGGGGACAGAATTATAGCAATCAGCCCCAGCATTTT.

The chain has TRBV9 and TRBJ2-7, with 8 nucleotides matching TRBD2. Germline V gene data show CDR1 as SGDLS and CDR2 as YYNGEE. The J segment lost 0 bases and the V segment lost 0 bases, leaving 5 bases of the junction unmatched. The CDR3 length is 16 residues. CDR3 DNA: TGTGCCAGCAGCGTAGGGTCACTAGCGGCCTCCTACGAGCAGTACTTC. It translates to CASSVGSLAASYEQYF.